A single sample gave rise to the 20 T cell receptor beta chains below, sequenced in a study of blood T cells in healthy people across ages. The use of a sample-barcoded 5' primer and a J-beta primer mix characterized a second PCR of about 6 to 12 cycles. In TCRdb, the 5' RACE reads were re-called with MiXCR into one record per CDR3 protein. The sample holds about 800,000 distinct CDR3 sequences, around 50% seen once. The sample consisted of blood. These receptors originate from an elderly man in good health.

The rearrangement uses TRBV14 and TRBJ2-1, with TRBD2 matching 7 bases. Trimming at V came to 3 bases and at J to 4 bases, leaving 3 bases not matched to a gene. The CDR3 runs to 14 residues. Germline V gene sequence: CDR1 SGHDN, CDR2 FVKESK. The CDR3 nucleotides are TGTGCCAGCAGCCAGGGGGGGTCGTACAATGAGCAGTTCTTC. This translates into CASSQGGSYNEQFF. Full variable domain (missing parts from reference TRBV14 and TRBJ2-1): EAGVTQFPSHSVIEKGQTVTLRCDPISGHDNLYWYRRVMGKEIKFLLHFVKESKQDESGMPNNRFLAERTGGTYSTLKVQPAELEDSGVYFCASSQGGSYNEQFFGPGTRLTVL.

Remarks on this clonotype: This could be a read error, since a much larger clone is one nucleotide away. The chain combines TRBV28 with TRBJ2-4; TRBD1 aligns across 11 bases. The last part of the DNA fits TRBJ2-7 better; the J call may be wrong. Germline assignment: CDR1 MDHEN and CDR2 SYDVKM. CDR3 size: 14 residues. The DNA of the CDR3 is TGTGCCAGCGACGGGGACAGGGGGTTCCACGAGCAGTACTTC. This translates into CASDGDRGFHEQYF.

The V gene is TRBV12-3 or TRBV12-4, the J gene TRBJ2-7, with 8 bases identical to TRBD1. The junction had 9 bases not matched to a gene; V was cut back by 3 bases and J by 2 bases. The CDR3 has 16 residues. DNA for the CDR3: TGTGCCAGCAGTTTTCCACCAGGACAGGGACCCTACGAGCAGTACTTC. It specifies CASSFPPGQGPYEQYF.

This clonotype turned up a few times. The CDR3 reads CASSYGARLAGGVKNIQYF. The DNA for the CDR3 is TGTGCCAGCAGTTACGGGGCCAGATTAGCGGGAGGGGTGAAGAACATTCAGTACTTC. V and J are TRBV6-6 and TRBJ2-7; TRBD2 matches at 11 bases. The DNA end is a closer match to TRBJ2-4, so the J assignment may be wrong. Germline lookup yields CDR1 MNHNY and CDR2 SVGAGI (reference sequence). This CDR3 has 19 amino acids.

This clonotype was detected a few times. This rearrangement joins TRBV7-3 to TRBJ2-1; possibly TRBD2 for D (5 bases). The CDR3 runs 15 residues. The ends were cut back, 2 bases at V and 0 bases at J, with 8 bases in the middle. Germline-derived CDR1 and CDR2 are SGHTA and FQGTGA. CDR3 amino acids: CASSLLASSYNEQFF. The DNA of the CDR3 is TGTGCCAGCAGCTTACTAGCCAGCTCCTACAATGAGCAGTTCTTC.

In this sample, this clonotype turned up a few times. This chain connects TRBV29-1 to TRBJ1-2, with D possibly being TRBD1 (5 bases). There are 13 residues in the CDR3. Germline CDR1 is SQVTM and CDR2 is ANQGSEA. The V end lost 7 bases, the J end lost 4 bases, and 16 bases lay between the germline ends. This CDR3 reads CSGVQGEGYGYTF. The CDR3 bases are TGCAGCGGAGTCCAGGGTGAGGGCTATGGCTACACCTTC. The whole variable domain, remainder taken from reference TRBV29-1 and TRBJ1-2, is SAVISQKPSRDICQRGTSLTIQCQVDSQVTMMFWYRQQPGQSLTLIATANQGSEATYESGFVIDKFPISRPNLTFSTLTVSNMSPEDSSIYLCSGVQGEGYGYTFGSGTRLTVV.

Of note for this clonotype: This may come from a read error, since a much larger clone is one base off. The V gene is TRBV4-3, the J gene TRBJ2-4; no firm D call. Trimming took 0 bases from V and 14 from J, leaving 14 bases between them. In germline, CDR1 is LGHNA, CDR2 YSLEER. This CDR3 is 13 amino acids long. The CDR3 sequence: CASSQDRNNEKYF. The CDR3 DNA reads TGCGCCAGCAGCCAAGACAGGAACAACGAGAAGTACTTC.

The chain joins TRBV20-1 to TRBJ2-1, with D perhaps given as TRBD1 or TRBD2 (5 bases each). This CDR3 comprises 17 residues. Germline CDR1 DFQATT, CDR2 SNEGSKA (reference sequence). V was cut by 0 bases and J by 4 bases, with 19 bases left in between. The CDR3 bases are TGCAGTGCTAGAGATACCCCCAGAGGGTCAGGGTACAATGAGCAGTTCTTC. Protein sequence: CSARDTPRGSGYNEQFF.

This clonotype showed up just a few times. The V call is TRBV12-3 or TRBV12-4, the J call TRBJ2-4; D is possibly TRBD2 (5 bases). V was pared by 4 bases and J by 1 base, with 5 bases between. The CDR3 length is 13 residues. CDR3 residues: CASSSGAKNIQYF. In DNA, the CDR3 is TGTGCCAGCAGTTCGGGGGCCAAAAACATTCAGTACTTC.

This clonotype has only a few counts. The V and J genes are TRBV5-5 and TRBJ2-3; possible D gene TRBD1, 6 bases. V was pared by 0 bases and J by 11 bases, with 13 bases between. Germline CDR1 reads SGHKS; CDR2 reads YYEKEE (reference sequence). This CDR3 contains 13 residues. In nucleotides, the CDR3 is TGTGCCAGCAGCTTGGAAAATGCGGACAGGCAGTATTTT. It specifies CASSLENADRQYF.

This chain connects TRBV5-1 to TRBJ2-5; 7 nucleotides line up with TRBD2. Trimming took 4 bases from V and 4 from J; bases not matched to a gene: 10. CDR1 is SGHRS, CDR2 YFSETQ, per germline. This CDR3 comprises 15 residues. The CDR3 sequence: CASSRREGGRETQYF. The CDR3 nucleotides read TGCGCCAGCAGCAGGAGGGAGGGAGGAAGAGAGACCCAGTACTTC. The whole variable domain, filled in from reference TRBV5-1 and TRBJ2-5, reads KAGVTQTPRYLIKTRGQQVTLSCSPISGHRSVSWYQQTPGQGLQFLFEYFSETQRNKGNFPGRFSGRQFSNSRSEMNVSTLELGDSALYLCASSRREGGRETQYFGPGTRLLVL.

This clonotype showed up just a few times. The gene calls are TRBV3-1 and TRBJ2-3; 9 bases map to TRBD2. Germline CDR1 LGHDT, CDR2 YNNKEL (reference sequence). The CDR3 loop spans 14 amino acids. J was trimmed by 10 bases and V by 0 bases; bases with no gene match: 5. The CDR3 DNA follows: TGTGCCAGCAGCCAAGAACGGACTAGCGTTGCGCAGTATTTT. Protein sequence: CASSQERTSVAQYF.

This clonotype was seen a handful of times. The V gene is TRBV20-1, the J gene TRBJ2-6; D is ambiguous. CDR1 DFQATT and CDR2 SNEGSKA come from the germline V gene (reference sequence). This CDR3 comprises 13 residues. V was cut by 5 bases and J by 1 base, with 6 bases left in between. The CDR3 nucleotides read TGCAGTGCTGGGTTTTCTGGGGCCAACGTCCTGACTTTC. It yields the protein CSAGFSGANVLTF.

This clonotype was counted many times. This chain links TRBV4-3 with TRBJ2-3; D unresolved. This CDR3 contains 15 residues. Germline V lookup: CDR1 LGHNA, CDR2 YSLEER. V was pared by 0 bases and J by 1 base, with 8 bases between. CDR3 loop: CASSQEVSGTDTQYF. As DNA, the CDR3 is TGCGCCAGCAGCCAAGAGGTTTCCGGCACAGATACGCAGTATTTT.

The V gene is TRBV20-1, the J gene TRBJ1-5, with D perhaps TRBD1 (5 bases). V was cut by 5 bases and J by 0 bases, with 14 bases left in between. The CDR3 totals 15 residues. Germline CDR1 DFQATT, CDR2 SNEGSKA (reference sequence). The CDR3 reads CSAYGAGNSNQPQHF. The CDR3 nucleotides are TGCAGTGCTTACGGGGCAGGGAATAGCAATCAGCCCCAGCATTTT.

In this sample, this clonotype turned up a few times. The chain employs TRBV6-6 and TRBJ2-7; D uncertain. V was cut by 5 bases and J by 7 bases, with 15 bases left in between. CDR3 length: 13 amino acids. Per the germline V gene, CDR1 is MNHNY and CDR2 is SVGAGI (reference sequence). The CDR3: CASSTPQAEEQYF. DNA of the CDR3: TGTGCCAGCAGTACCCCCCAGGCGGAAGAGCAGTACTTC.

The V and J genes are TRBV27 and TRBJ2-5; 7 positions match TRBD2. There are 17 residues in the CDR3. Germline lookup yields CDR1 MNHEY and CDR2 SMNVEV (reference sequence). The V segment lost 6 bases and the J segment 0 bases; nucleotides outside the gene matches: 13. CDR3 amino acids: CASSVLGGGSYQETQYF. In nucleotides, the CDR3 is TGTGCCAGCAGCGTCCTGGGGGGGGGAAGTTACCAAGAGACCCAGTACTTC.

This clonotype occurred once. The chain links TRBV20-1 to TRBJ2-5, with D perhaps TRBD1 (6 bases). The germline V gene has CDR1 DFQATT and CDR2 SNEGSKA (reference sequence). The germline V and J ends were trimmed by 5 bases and 1 base, with 14 bases remaining between them. This CDR3 region has 14 residues. CDR3 in amino acids: CSAPNTGSQETQYF. The CDR3 coding sequence is TGCAGTGCTCCAAATACAGGGTCCCAAGAGACCCAGTACTTC.

The V gene is TRBV11-1, the J gene TRBJ2-1; TRBD2 aligns across 13 bases. The V segment lost 0 bases and the J segment 2 bases; nucleotides outside the gene matches: 13. The CDR3 has 21 residues. CDR1 and CDR2 from the germline V gene are SGHAT and FQDESV (reference sequence). The CDR3 sequence is CASSLAQGARLAGGTYNEQFF. The CDR3 nucleotides are TGTGCCAGCAGCTTAGCACAGGGGGCTCGACTAGCGGGAGGCACCTACAATGAGCAGTTCTTC.

This clonotype was recorded a few times. Here the CDR3 DNA reads TGTGCCAGCAGCCAACCAATAGCGGGAGGGGGAGAGACCCAGTACTTC. It is translated as CASSQPIAGGGETQYF. The gene calls are TRBV3-1 and TRBJ2-5; TRBD2 matches 11 bases. Germline V gene lookup returns CDR1 LGHDT and CDR2 YNNKEL (reference sequence). The CDR3 is 16 amino acids. After removal of 2 bases from V and 4 bases from J, the junction contained 6 bases not matched to a gene.